This T cell receptor (beta chain) was observed in a study of cytomegalovirus exposure and HLA in healthy donors. Points on this clone: What it recognizes is unknown.

Germline V CDR1 and CDR2: MDHEN, SYDVKM. V lost 6 bases to trimming and J lost 5 bases, with 14 bases between them. The CDR3 extends over 14 amino acids. Broader study findings: Presence/absence analyses took donor sequencing depth as roughly uniform.

The primer mix had 60 Vbeta and 13 Jbeta primers. Generated by immunoSEQ multiplex PCR, the TCRdb table keeps only in-frame clones and is missing some. This sample has 240,000 or so clones, with 70% to 90% found just once. The sample consisted of PBMCs. The clonotype originates from a woman aged 60-70 years in good health and CMV-seropositive. This chain joins TRBV28 and TRBJ2-4; D perhaps matches TRBD1 (6 bases). CDR3: CASRDSFGQNIQYF. The CDR3, as DNA: TGTGCCAGCAGGGACAGTTTTGGCCAAAACATTCAGTACTTC.